This TCR beta chain came from a study of identifying expanded T cells in peripheral blood. General observations from the study: Differentially abundant clones: about 1.2 between replicates, roughly 16 at about 13 days, 19 to 20 at four. Clone count variance between roughly 2-week samples rose with total template count.

With 5 bases removed from V and 0 bases from J, the gap between germline ends came to 14 bases. CDR1 MDHEN and CDR2 SYDVKM come from the germline V gene. The CDR3 spans 16 residues. Points on this clone: As yet, its antigen is unknown.

TCRdb's table, derived via immunoSEQ multiplex PCR, lists solely in-frame clones and lacks some. The data show about 85,000 clones, with about 91% seen just once and 2.5% to 3% held by the top ten. Collection occurred without any documented infections or immune events in donors. The chain combines TRBV28 with TRBJ1-3; tentative D call: TRBD1 (6 bases). Sequencing input: blood. This TCR came from a person aged 18 to 70 in good health. CDR3 region: CASSHAGGRSGNTIYF. CDR3 DNA sequence: TGTGCCAGCAGTCACGCGGGGGGGCGCTCTGGAAACACCATATATTTT.